This entry lists 7 T cell receptor beta chains sequenced from one sample in a study of shared clonotypes between healthy human individuals. TCRdb's table, derived via immunoSEQ multiplex PCR, lists solely in-frame clones and lacks some. The table lists some 500,000 clones, roughly three quarters of them singletons. The source material was PBMCs. The receptor source for this set is a woman aged 40 to 49 in good health. Some clones in this sample may be carry-over from other donors' samples.

With respect to this clone: This likely came from a read error, as a far larger clone is one base away. The chain joins TRBV7-6 to TRBJ2-7, with 8 bases fitting TRBD1. Germline V gene lookup returns CDR1 SGHVS and CDR2 FNYEAQ. This CDR3 region has 13 residues. The CDR3 loop is CAGSLAGGWEQYF. Written as DNA, the CDR3 is TGTGCCGGCAGCTTAGCAGGGGGCTGGGAGCAGTACTTC.

This clone was observed once. V is TRBV29-1 and J is TRBJ2-7; 9 nucleotides agree with TRBD1. Germline CDR1 SQVTM, CDR2 ANQGSEA. This CDR3 has 14 residues. V was pared by 6 bases and J by 4 bases, with 10 bases of the junction left unmatched. The chain's CDR3 is CSVLTGGNLYEQYF. In nucleotides, the CDR3 is TGCAGCGTGCTGACAGGGGGGAATTTGTACGAGCAGTACTTC.

The chain joins TRBV5-1 to TRBJ2-7; D unresolved. The CDR3 covers 13 residues. Per the germline V gene, CDR1 is SGHRS and CDR2 is YFSETQ. V lost 4 bases, J lost 1 base, and 9 bases lay in between. The DNA for the CDR3 is TGCGCCAGCAGCCCCCCAGGTTCCTACGAGCAGTACTTC. This encodes CASSPPGSYEQYF.

V and J are TRBV25-1 and TRBJ1-2; 10 nucleotides agree with TRBD1. J gave up 4 bases and V 3 bases, and 11 bases lay outside the gene matches. Germline CDR1 and CDR2: MGHDK and SYGVNS. There are 17 residues in the CDR3. The CDR3 reads CASSDGLLTGGIYGYTF. In DNA form, the CDR3 reads TGTGCCAGCAGTGATGGGCTCCTGACAGGGGGCATCTATGGCTACACCTTC.

The chain uses TRBV30 and TRBJ1-5; 12 nucleotides agree with TRBD1. The CDR3 extends over 14 amino acids. V lost 3 bases, J lost 7 bases, and 4 bases stayed unmatched. Looked up from germline, CDR1 is GTSNPN and CDR2 is SVGIG (reference sequence). The CDR3 loop is CAWRPGQGAQPQHF. The DNA for the CDR3 is TGTGCCTGGAGACCGGGACAGGGGGCCCAGCCCCAGCATTTT.

About this clone itself: A far larger clone is only one base removed, so a read error is likely. The rearrangement joins TRBV27 to TRBJ1-5; D remains ambiguous. This CDR3 region has 14 residues. From germline, CDR1 is MNHEY and CDR2 SMNVEV (reference sequence). The CDR3 bases are TGTGCCAGCAGTCCACTCGGGCGAGATCAGCCCCAGCAGTTT. Translating gives CASSPLGRDQPQQF.

Notes on this clone: A much larger clone is a single base away; this may be a read error. The same CDR3 can be traced to other DNA sequences in this sample. V gene TRBV28 combines with J gene TRBJ1-2, with D possibly TRBD1 on 5 matching bases. V shed 6 bases and J shed 8 bases, with 22 bases lying between them. The CDR3 is made up of 15 amino acids. CDR1 is MDHEN and CDR2 is SYDVKM in the germline V gene. CDR3 amino acids: CASRPPAGQGSGYTF. DNA for the CDR3: TGTGCCAGCAGACCCCCCGCAGGACAAGGTAGCGGCTACACCTTC.